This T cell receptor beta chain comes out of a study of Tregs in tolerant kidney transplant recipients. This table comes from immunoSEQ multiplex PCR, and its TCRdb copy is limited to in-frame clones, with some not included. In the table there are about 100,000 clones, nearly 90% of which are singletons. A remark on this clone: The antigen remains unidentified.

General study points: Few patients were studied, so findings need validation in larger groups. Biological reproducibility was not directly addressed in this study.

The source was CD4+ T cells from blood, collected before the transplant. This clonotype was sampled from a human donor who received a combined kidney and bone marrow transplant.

CDR3 residues: CASSYGAGRRPQHF. CDR3 coding DNA: TGTGCCAGCAGTTACGGGGCAGGTAGACGGCCCCAGCATTTT. This chain uses TRBV6-5 with TRBJ1-5; perhaps TRBD1 as D (5 bases). Looked up from germline, CDR1 is MNHEY and CDR2 is SVGAGI. V was pared by 2 bases and J by 9 bases, with 14 bases between. This CDR3 spans 14 amino acids.